This T cell receptor beta chain was obtained from a study of Graves' ophthalmopathy and Graves' hyperthyroidism. General observations from the study: Progression of ophthalmopathy was predicted by the model with roughly 65% sensitivity and 72.22% specificity.

CAS ≥3, NOSPECS ≥4, moderate-to-severe activity and duration under 3 months marked donors with ophthalmopathy. Uncontrolled infections, other autoimmune diseases, pregnancy or lactation barred patients from enrollment. The PBMC fraction was derived from less than 11 ml of fresh peripheral blood. Concerning this clonotype: Its antigen is still unknown.

V dropped 5 bases and J dropped 0; count of bases not matched to a gene: 10. CDR1 is SGHTA and CDR2 is FQGNSA in the germline V gene. The CDR3 is 17 residues long. As the template, RNA transcripts were used to amplify TCR beta CDR3 regions. HTBI-primed first-round RT-PCR preceded second-round multiplex PCR. In TCRdb, the multiplex PCR reads were re-called with MiXCR into one record per CDR3 protein. The sample consists of 230,000 or so distinct CDR3 sequences, 45% of them appearing once. The sequenced material came from peripheral blood. The sequence was collected from an adult man with Graves' ophthalmopathy. The rearrangement uses TRBV7-2 and TRBJ1-2, with 9 bases matching TRBD1. The CDR3 loop is CASSPGQGVPANYGYTF. As DNA, the CDR3 is TGTGCCAGCAGCCCGGGACAGGGAGTCCCCGCTAACTATGGCTACACCTTC.